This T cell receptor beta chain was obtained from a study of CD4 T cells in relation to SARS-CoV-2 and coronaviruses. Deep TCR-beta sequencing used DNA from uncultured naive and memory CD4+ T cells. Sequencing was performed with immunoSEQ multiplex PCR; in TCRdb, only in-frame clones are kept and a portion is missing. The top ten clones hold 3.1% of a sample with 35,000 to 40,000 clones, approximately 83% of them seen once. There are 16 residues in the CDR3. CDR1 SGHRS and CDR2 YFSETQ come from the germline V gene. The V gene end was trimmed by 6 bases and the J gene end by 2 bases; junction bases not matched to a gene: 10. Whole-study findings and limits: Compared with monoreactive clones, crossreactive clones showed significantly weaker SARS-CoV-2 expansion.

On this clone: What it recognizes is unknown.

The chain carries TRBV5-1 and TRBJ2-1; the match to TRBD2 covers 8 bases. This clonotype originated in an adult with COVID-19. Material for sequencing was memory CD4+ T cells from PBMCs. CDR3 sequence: CASKGGYSGTYNEQFF. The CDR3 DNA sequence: TGCGCCAGCAAAGGGGGATATAGCGGGACCTACAATGAGCAGTTCTTC. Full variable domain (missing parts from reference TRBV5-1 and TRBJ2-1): KAGVTQTPRYLIKTRGQQVTLSCSPISGHRSVSWYQQTPGQGLQFLFEYFSETQRNKGNFPGRFSGRQFSNSRSEMNVSTLELGDSALYLCASKGGYSGTYNEQFFGPGTRLTVL.